Following are 23 T cell receptor beta chains from one sample sequenced in a study of blood T cell repertoires in COVID-19. Measured with immunoSEQ multiplex PCR; TCRdb has only the in-frame clones, and not every one. The sample contains over 130,000 clones, approximately 83% of which appear only once. Sequenced: peripheral blood. These receptors were collected from a woman aged 60-75 years with acute or convalescent COVID-19.

The chain carries TRBV28 and TRBJ2-7; D might be TRBD2 (5 bases). V lost 0 bases, J lost 5 bases, and 8 bases lay in between. The CDR3 consists of 13 residues. CDR1 MDHEN and CDR2 SYDVKM come from the germline V gene. DNA for the CDR3: TGTGCCAGCAGTTTATGGACTATCGACGAGCAGTACTTC. Encoded protein: CASSLWTIDEQYF.

This chain connects TRBV5-1 to TRBJ2-1; a weak D match, TRBD2 (6 bases). Trimming left V 5 bases short and J 6 bases short, with 18 bases between. This CDR3 is built from 15 residues. Looked up from germline, CDR1 is SGHRS and CDR2 is YFSETQ. CDR3 region: CASRRVGGLGNEQFF. DNA for the CDR3: TGCGCCAGCAGACGTGTCGGGGGATTGGGCAATGAGCAGTTCTTC.

The chain links TRBV28 to TRBJ1-2; tentative D call: TRBD1 (6 bases). V was clipped by 7 bases and J by 3 bases, with 21 bases between them. Germline V gives CDR1 MDHEN, CDR2 SYDVKM. The CDR3 length is 16 residues. CDR3 sequence: CASKPPQGSGHYGYTF. CDR3 in DNA: TGTGCCAGCAAGCCCCCACAGGGCTCGGGCCACTATGGCTACACCTTC.

CDR3 coding DNA: TGTGCCAGCAGCTTAGAGGACAGGGGTAACGAGCAGTACTTC. This translates into CASSLEDRGNEQYF. The genes are TRBV7-2 and TRBJ2-7, with TRBD1 identical over 9 bases. CDR3 length equals 14 residues. Germline V CDR1 and CDR2: SGHTA, FQGNSA. The trim removed 1 base at V and 5 bases at J, leaving 3 bases unmatched.

J is TRBJ1-1 and V is TRBV25-1; D possibly corresponds to TRBD1 (6 bases). V was pared by 6 bases and J by 1 base, with 12 bases between. Germline V gene sequence: CDR1 MGHDK, CDR2 SYGVNS. The CDR3 sequence is 14 residues long. The CDR3 sequence: CASRQTGRNTEAFF. For the CDR3, the DNA is TGTGCCAGCAGACAGACAGGTCGGAACACTGAAGCTTTCTTT.

Many counts were recorded for this clone. V is TRBV5-8 and J is TRBJ2-2; weak D call: TRBD1 (6 bases). This CDR3 region has 14 residues. The germline CDR1 and CDR2 sequences are SGHTS and YDEGEE. V gave up 4 bases and J gave up 1 base, with 8 bases separating them. The CDR3 is CASSPTGNTGELFF. Written as DNA, the CDR3 is TGTGCCAGCAGCCCGACAGGGAACACCGGGGAGCTGTTTTTT.

The chain combines TRBV28 with TRBJ1-1; perhaps TRBD1 as D (6 bases). The CDR3 is 18 amino acids. The V gene's germline CDR1 is MDHEN and CDR2 SYDVKM. V lost 4 bases to trimming and J lost 8 bases, with 29 bases between them. The chain's CDR3 is CASSYPHGETGENMEAFF. CDR3 in DNA: TGTGCCAGCAGTTATCCCCATGGGGAGACAGGAGAAAATATGGAAGCTTTCTTT.

This clone was counted a single time. The CDR3 coding sequence is TGTGCCAGCAGCACTGAAGGGTTGACTAACGAGCAGTACTTC. It is translated as CASSTEGLTNEQYF. The genes are TRBV7-8 and TRBJ2-7; D is possibly TRBD2 (5 bases). This CDR3 is 14 amino acids long. V was cut by 5 bases and J by 5 bases, with 16 bases left in between. Per the germline V gene, CDR1 is SGHVS and CDR2 is FQNEAQ.

J is TRBJ1-2 and V is TRBV12-3 or TRBV12-4; possibly TRBD1 for D (5 bases). CDR3 length: 12 amino acids. Trimming stripped 3 bases from V and 7 bases from J, with 9 bases between. The CDR3 region is CASSFRGTGYTF. The CDR3 DNA sequence: TGTGCCAGCAGTTTTCGGGGGACTGGCTACACCTTC.

The chain joins TRBV29-1 to TRBJ2-1; TRBD2 agrees at 11 bases. The germline V gene has CDR1 SQVTM and CDR2 ANQGSEA. After removal of 6 bases from V and 10 bases from J, the junction contained 14 bases not matched to a gene. CDR3 length: 15 amino acids. The CDR3 loop reads CSVARGIAGGPEQFF. CDR3 bases: TGCAGCGTAGCAAGGGGGATAGCGGGAGGGCCAGAGCAGTTCTTC.

This clone occurred once. This rearrangement joins TRBV3-1 (or the pseudogene TRBV3-2) to TRBJ2-3; TRBD1 aligns across 8 bases. CDR3 length: 14 residues. Germline CDR1 and CDR2: LGHDT and YNNKEL (reference sequence). V trimming: 1 base; J trimming: 6 bases; junction bases outside the gene matches: 3. The CDR3 is CASSQADRVDTQYF. The CDR3 nucleotides are TGTGCCAGCAGCCAAGCGGACAGGGTTGATACGCAGTATTTT.

The chain carries TRBV3-1 (or the pseudogene TRBV3-2) and TRBJ2-4; 7 positions agree with TRBD2. The germline CDR1 and CDR2 sequences are LGHDT and YNNKEL (reference sequence). This CDR3 has 17 residues. V was pared by 0 bases and J by 0 bases, with 5 bases of the junction left unmatched. The CDR3 DNA follows: TGTGCCAGCAGCCAAGATCTCGGGGGGAAAGCCAAAAACATTCAGTACTTC. This codes for CASSQDLGGKAKNIQYF.

The chain joins TRBV30 to TRBJ2-4; the D is unclear. The CDR3 spans 14 residues. The germline V gene encodes CDR1 GTSNPN and CDR2 SVGIG (reference sequence). V dropped 0 bases and J dropped 0 bases, with 6 bases sitting between them. CDR3 nucleotides: TGTGCCTGGAGTGTTACAGCAGCCAAAAACATTCAGTACTTC. Amino acids: CAWSVTAAKNIQYF. The full variable domain, its missing parts supplied by reference TRBV30 and TRBJ2-4, is SQTIHQWPATLVQPVGSPLSLECTVEGTSNPNLYWYRQAAGRGLQLLFYSVGIGQISSEVPQNLSASRPQDRQFILSSKKLLLSDSGFYLCAWSVTAAKNIQYFGAGTRLSVL.

The V and J genes are TRBV6-1 and TRBJ1-2; D is unresolved. The germline CDR1 and CDR2 sequences are MNHNS and SASEGT. V was trimmed by 0 bases and J by 2 bases, leaving 13 bases between them. The CDR3 has 16 residues. This CDR3 reads CASSEALRAANYGYTF. The CDR3 DNA sequence: TGTGCCAGCAGTGAAGCGCTTCGCGCAGCGAACTATGGCTACACCTTC.

This chain uses TRBV3-1 (or the pseudogene TRBV3-2) with TRBJ1-2; D is unclear. V lost 1 base, J lost 8 bases, and 11 bases lay in between. Per the germline V gene, CDR1 is LGHDT and CDR2 is YNNKEL (reference sequence). The CDR3 runs to 13 residues. The CDR3 sequence is CASSQASPTGYTF. The CDR3 DNA reads TGTGCCAGCAGCCAAGCGAGTCCGACAGGCTACACCTTC.

The genes are TRBV9 and TRBJ1-2; the match to TRBD1 covers 10 bases. The length of the CDR3 is 14 residues. The V and J ends lost 0 bases and 4 bases, in that order; junction bases with no gene match: 0. The germline V gene has CDR1 SGDLS and CDR2 YYNGEE. The CDR3 loop reads CASSVGTGGYGYTF. In DNA form, the CDR3 reads TGTGCCAGCAGCGTAGGGACAGGGGGCTATGGCTACACCTTC.

The chain recombines TRBV28 with TRBJ2-5, with D tentatively TRBD1 (6 bases). V shed 5 bases and J shed 5 bases, with 15 bases lying between them. The CDR3 length is 14 residues. Germline V CDR1 and CDR2: MDHEN, SYDVKM. In DNA, the CDR3 is TGTGCCAGCAGTCCCCCAGGGGTGTTGGAGACCCAGTACTTC. Protein sequence: CASSPPGVLETQYF.

V is TRBV7-9 and J is TRBJ2-5; D might be TRBD2 (6 bases). CDR1 SEHNR and CDR2 FQNEAQ come from the germline V gene (reference sequence). V was pared by 5 bases and J by 2 bases, with 15 bases between. The CDR3 has 15 residues. As DNA, the CDR3 is TGTGCCAGCAGCCCGCGGAGGGCCGAACAAGAGACCCAGTACTTC. Translated, it gives CASSPRRAEQETQYF.

This sequence joins TRBV28 and TRBJ2-7, with 9 bases identical to TRBD1. There are 15 residues in the CDR3. V lost 6 bases and J lost 3; bases outside the gene matches: 9. Germline V gives CDR1 MDHEN, CDR2 SYDVKM. The CDR3 loop is CASSPPGQGFYEQYF. The DNA of the CDR3 is TGTGCCAGCAGCCCCCCGGGACAGGGATTCTACGAGCAGTACTTC.

The chain couples TRBV28 to TRBJ1-6; D gene uncertain. The V gene's germline CDR1 is MDHEN and CDR2 SYDVKM. The germline V and J ends were trimmed by 4 bases and 2 bases, with 12 bases remaining between them. This CDR3 region has 16 residues. The CDR3 DNA is TGTGCCAGCAGTTCCTACCGGGGAACCTATAATTCACCCCTCCACTTT. Translated, it gives CASSSYRGTYNSPLHF. Looking up the rest from reference TRBV28 and TRBJ1-6 gives the full variable domain: DVKVTQSSRYLVKRTGEKVFLECVQDMDHENMFWYRQDPGLGLRLIYFSYDVKMKEKGDIPEGYSVSREKKERFSLILESASTNQTSMYLCASSSYRGTYNSPLHFGNGTRLTVT.

This clone was detected only a few times. V and J are TRBV4-1 and TRBJ2-5; 7 nucleotides match TRBD1. Per germline, CDR1 MGHRA and CDR2 YSYEKL. This CDR3 has 15 amino acids. V lost 3 bases and J lost 4; bases outside the gene matches: 8. Written as DNA, the CDR3 is TGCGCCAGCAGCCACGCCGACAGGGTGGGAGAGACCCAGTACTTC. Its protein is CASSHADRVGETQYF.

The chain uses TRBV27 and TRBJ1-5, with D possibly matching TRBD1 (6 bases). Trimming took 0 bases from V and 7 from J, leaving 22 bases between them. The CDR3 runs 18 residues. Germline CDR1 MNHEY, CDR2 SMNVEV (reference sequence). CDR3 in amino acids: CASSLSALPRGSGQPQHF. The CDR3, as DNA: TGTGCCAGCAGTTTATCGGCACTGCCAAGGGGGTCTGGACAGCCCCAGCATTTT.

The chain carries TRBV10-3 and TRBJ1-2, with a possible D match to TRBD1 (6 bases). The germline V gene has CDR1 ENHRY and CDR2 SYGVKD. The CDR3 is 14 amino acids. Trimming shortened V by 4 bases and J by 0 bases, and 9 bases separated the two germline ends. CDR3 nucleotide sequence: TGTGCCATCAGTGTACAGGGAGCTAACTATGGCTACACCTTC. Translating it yields CAISVQGANYGYTF.